Sequencing of this T cell receptor (beta chain) was carried out in a study of OX40 agonist ivuxolimab in advanced cancers. The wider study: Dose-escalation patients' cancers were hepatocellular carcinoma, melanoma, renal cell or head and neck cancer. Patients achieving partial responses numbered three: one hepatocellular carcinoma case and two cutaneous melanoma cases. General study points: Individuals who were partial responders at 0.1-3.0 mg/kg had clonal expansion that ranked among the lowest. Clonal expansion was seen in CD4+ and CD8+ blood T cells by week 6 at 0.1 to 3.0 mg/kg.

Clones were sequenced by immunoSEQ multiplex PCR, and TCRdb holds only the in-frame ones, with some missing. The table shows roughly 77,000 clones, with around 80% occurring only once. A remark on this clone: Antigen unknown.

This clonotype was obtained from an adult with an advanced solid tumor such as melanoma, head and neck, liver or kidney cancer. This sample comprised CD4+ or CD8+ T cells sorted from blood, obtained in a trial of the OX40 agonist ivuxolimab.

The CDR3 DNA sequence: TGTGCCTGGAGTGTGAAGGGATCGACCTATCAGCCCCAGCATTTT. Protein: CAWSVKGSTYQPQHF. This chain joins TRBV30 and TRBJ1-5; D gene unclear. CDR3 length: 15 residues. The germline CDR1 and CDR2 sequences are GTSNPN and SVGIG (reference sequence). Trimming stripped 0 bases from V and 5 bases from J, with 14 bases between.